Listed below are T cell receptor beta chains from one sample, sequenced in a study of cytomegalovirus exposure and HLA in healthy donors. Data came from immunoSEQ multiplex PCR; TCRdb stores just in-frame clones and leaves some out. The data show about 160,000 clones, with 75% to 85% seen just once and under 8% held by the top ten. The source material was PBMCs. The receptors shown here come from a man in his forties or fifties in good health and CMV-seropositive. The CDR3 runs from the conserved cysteine through the conserved F or W. Each record gives: clone size, V gene, D gene, J gene, CDR3 protein, CDR3 DNA. The D gene is left open where the match is weak. Expanded clones get a size class; other rows say once, few or many, or leave the size out.

-	TRBV27	-	TRBJ2-1	CASSRQSNEQFF	TGTGCCAGCAGCAGACAGAGTAATGAGCAGTTCTTC
-	TRBV6-1	-	TRBJ2-7	CASSNQGSAYEQYF	TGTGCCAGCAGTAACCAAGGGAGTGCCTACGAGCAGTACTTC
-	TRBV6-1	TRBD1	TRBJ1-1	CASRRTGNTEAFF	TGTGCCAGCAGAAGGACAGGGAACACTGAAGCTTTCTTT
-	TRBV5-4	TRBD1	TRBJ2-2	CASSLGQSTHTGELFF	TGTGCCAGCAGCCTGGGACAGTCAACTCACACCGGGGAGCTGTTTTTT
-	TRBV28	TRBD1	TRBJ1-4	CASSLRDSSIVYFYEKLFF	TGTGCCAGCAGTTTGCGGGACAGCTCGATTGTTTATTTCTATGAAAAACTGTTTTTT
-	TRBV2	-	TRBJ2-1	CASQSAGEDEQFF	TGTGCCAGCCAGTCTGCAGGGGAAGATGAGCAGTTCTTC
-	TRBV28	-	TRBJ1-5	CASSPLSRGNQPQHF	TGTGCCAGCAGTCCCCTCTCACGAGGCAATCAGCCCCAGCATTTT
-	TRBV5-4	-	TRBJ2-5	CASSPREGQETQYF	TGTGCCAGCAGCCCCAGAGAGGGCCAAGAGACCCAGTACTTC
-	TRBV29-1	-	TRBJ2-1	CSGRGASSYNEQFF	TGCAGCGGCCGCGGAGCTAGCTCCTACAATGAGCAGTTCTTC
-	TRBV28	TRBD2	TRBJ2-7	CASRGSGRYEQYF	TGTGCCAGCAGGGGTAGCGGGAGGTACGAGCAGTACTTC
-	TRBV11-2	TRBD1	TRBJ2-3	CASSLDLGTGVSTDTQYF	TGTGCCAGCAGCTTAGATCTAGGGACAGGGGTAAGCACAGATACGCAGTATTTT
-	TRBV11-2	TRBD2	TRBJ2-7	CASSLRREGTYEQYF	TGTGCCAGCAGCTTAAGGCGGGAGGGTACCTACGAGCAGTACTTC
few	TRBV29-1	-	TRBJ2-3	CSVGERRDQRYF	TGCAGCGTGGGGGAGAGGCGGGACCAGCGGTATTTT
-	TRBV10-1	-	TRBJ1-2	CARATGFTYGYTF	TGCGCCAGGGCTACAGGGTTTACCTATGGCTACACCTTC
-	TRBV28	TRBD1	TRBJ2-3	CASSRTGSRDTQYF	TGTGCCAGCAGTAGGACAGGGTCAAGAGATACGCAGTATTTT
few	TRBV7-2	TRBD2	TRBJ2-2	CASSLVGGLIGGELFF	TGTGCCAGCAGCTTAGTGGGAGGGCTAATTGGCGGGGAGCTGTTTTTT
-	TRBV19	-	TRBJ2-7	CASSAHYPPAGSASYEQYF	TGTGCCAGTAGTGCGCACTACCCCCCGGCGGGGTCCGCCTCCTACGAGCAGTACTTC
-	TRBV5-1	TRBD1	TRBJ2-7	CASSLGQGGYEQYF	TGCGCCAGCAGCTTGGGACAGGGGGGCTACGAGCAGTACTTC